The following is a T cell receptor beta chain sequence with its context. The antigen is not known. The germline CDR1 and CDR2 sequences are SNHLY and FYNNEI. The V gene end was trimmed by 7 bases and the J gene end by 4 bases; junction bases not matched to a gene: 11. The CDR3 sequence is 15 residues long. The sample belongs to a study of shared clonotypes between healthy human individuals. Study context: Each donor's CD4 naive and CD4 memory cells filled three plates apiece, CD8 naive two, and CD8 memory one.

The table came from immunoSEQ multiplex PCR; TCRdb's copy has only in-frame clones and leaves some out. This sample yields 550,000 to 800,000 clones, of which less than 95% are seen a single time; about a third belongs to the top ten. Study-wide results and caveats: The study found roughly 5% of naive CD4 clonotypes shared across a few donors.

The sequencing sample was made of memory CD8+ T cells from PBMCs. Subset specified: CD45RO+ cells pooled with CCR7-negative TemRA cells. This TCR derives from a man younger than 35 in good health. Some clones in this sample may be carry-over from other donors' samples. The chain has TRBV2 and TRBJ2-5, with TRBD1 matching 8 bases. CDR3 sequence reads: CASTSGQGGLETQYF. In DNA form, the CDR3 reads TGTGCCAGCACCTCTGGACAGGGAGGTTTAGAGACCCAGTACTTC.